This record covers a single T cell receptor beta chain. What it recognizes is unknown. The record originates from a study of T cell responses to AZD1222 COVID-19 vaccine. The ends lost 4 bases at V and 4 bases at J; junction bases unmatched: 6. The germline CDR1 and CDR2 sequences are MDHEN and SYDVKM. This CDR3 region has 15 residues. Findings of the study overall: Baseline antibody screening turned up just a handful of seropositive AZD1222 recipients. Breadth and depth of Spike-specific TCRs rose after two AZD1222 doses. It should be noted that donors were predominantly white British and more often female, and clonal diversity was possibly underestimated.

Using immunoSEQ multiplex PCR, the repertoire was profiled, and TCRdb retains in-frame clones only, with some absent. Among some 140,000 clones listed, approximately 90% were seen once. The receptor's source is an adult in good health. V gene TRBV28 combines with J gene TRBJ1-5; 8 nucleotides agree with TRBD1. The sample consisted of peripheral blood, taken on day 0 of AZD1222 vaccination. The CDR3 loop is CASSSITGGNQPQHF. In nucleotides, the CDR3 is TGTGCCAGCAGTTCTATCACAGGGGGGAATCAGCCCCAGCATTTT.